This entry concerns a single T cell receptor beta chain. The target antigen is unknown. These data are taken from a study of T cells after posttransplantation cyclophosphamide. Findings of the study overall: TRB clonality was highly associated with recipient CMV seropositivity and reactivation. Blood and skin or GI T cell repertoires showed limited TRB overlap.

Sequenced by immunoSEQ multiplex PCR; TCRdb stores in-frame clones only, minus some. The sample contains around 31,000 clones, 75% to 95% of which appear only once. The naive gate required viable CD3+CD4+ or CD3+CD8+ cells with CCR7+CD45RA+CD45RO-CD95-CD27+CD28+ phenotype. The CDR3 totals 15 residues. In germline, CDR1 is SGDLS, CDR2 YYNGEE. Trimming took 4 bases from V and 4 from J, leaving 16 bases between them. The sample was naive CD4+ T cells sorted from blood. This receptor was obtained from a man aged 30-40 years in good health and a related stem cell transplant donor. The chain combines TRBV9 with TRBJ2-3, with D possibly TRBD2 on 6 matching bases. The CDR3 coding sequence is TGTGCCAGCAGCTCCGGACCTGGAGGGGCAGATACGCAGTATTTT. Its protein is CASSSGPGGADTQYF.